The TCR beta chain under discussion was sequenced for a study of blood T cell repertoires in COVID-19. Across the whole study: COVID-19 samples, acute and convalescent, were from the United States, Italy and Spain.

The germline V gene has CDR1 MDHEN and CDR2 SYDVKM. CDR3 length equals 15 residues. V was clipped by 7 bases and J by 8 bases; unmatched bases: 11. Using immunoSEQ multiplex PCR, the repertoire was profiled, and TCRdb retains in-frame clones only, with some absent. The data show roughly 120,000 clones, with 87% seen just once and around 7.7% held by the top ten. V is TRBV28 and J is TRBJ2-1, with 10 bases lining up with TRBD1. The sequence was obtained from a human donor in a cohort sampled during active COVID-19. The sequenced sample was peripheral blood. In nucleotides, the CDR3 is TGTGCCAGCAATTTCAGACAGGGGGCGCGCTATGAGCAGTTCTTC. This sequence encodes CASNFRQGARYEQFF.